A selection of T cell receptor beta chains follows, all from one sample in a study of blood T cell repertoires in COVID-19. The data were produced by immunoSEQ multiplex PCR, yet TCRdb's version contains in-frame clones alone and is incomplete. Of 100,000 or so clones in the sample, roughly four fifths were seen once. Input material: peripheral blood. The source is a woman in her seventies with acute or convalescent COVID-19. Each CDR3 is given with its conserved first and last residue. D genes are given only for firm matches. Size tells how often a clone was seen (once, few, many) or the class of an expanded clone, and some rows leave it out.

j_call v_call clone_size d_call cdr3_nt cdr3_aa
TRBJ2-5 TRBV3-1/TRBV3-2 . TRBD1 TGTGCCAGCAGCCTTTGGACAGGACAAGAGACCCAGTACTTC CASSLWTGQETQYF
TRBJ2-1 TRBV4-1 . . TGCGCCAGCAGCCAGGGAGTCTACAATGAGCAGTTCTTC CASSQGVYNEQFF
TRBJ2-5 TRBV6-2/TRBV6-3 . . TGTGCCAGCAGCCGGCAGGGCGGCCAAGAGACCCAGTACTTC CASSRQGGQETQYF
TRBJ1-6 TRBV3-1/TRBV3-2 . TRBD1 TGTGCCAGCAGCCCGACAGGGACCACCGGGTCACCCCTCCACTTT CASSPTGTTGSPLHF
TRBJ2-7 TRBV5-4 . . TGTGCCAGCAGCTTAACGGGAGCCTCCTACGAGCAGTACTTC CASSLTGASYEQYF
TRBJ1-4 TRBV4-3 . . TGCGCCAGCAGCCATGAACTTCCATCACGCGGCGAAAAACTGTTTTTT CASSHELPSRGEKLFF
TRBJ2-4 TRBV27 . TRBD1 TGTGCCAGCAGTGCGACCCTGGACAGGTTTTACAAAAACATTCAGTACTTC CASSATLDRFYKNIQYF
TRBJ1-6 TRBV14 once . TGTGCCAGCAGCCAGCGCAGGTATTCACCCCTCCACTTT CASSQRRYSPLHF
TRBJ2-1 TRBV18 . TRBD1 TGTGCCAGCTCACCAACCGGGACAGTTATCTACAATGAGCAGTTCTTC CASSPTGTVIYNEQFF
TRBJ2-1 TRBV4-1 . . TGCGCCAGCAGCCATCTGACCCGGGATCCGTACAATGAGCAGTTCTTC CASSHLTRDPYNEQFF
TRBJ1-3 TRBV7-2 . TRBD1 TGTGCCAGCAGCTTGATTAGGGACAGCTCAAACACCATATATTTT CASSLIRDSSNTIYF
TRBJ1-4 TRBV19 . TRBD1 TGTGCCAGTTGCCAGGGACAGACGACTAATGAAAAACTGTTTTTT CASCQGQTTNEKLFF
TRBJ1-6 TRBV2 . TRBD1 TGTGCCAGCGAAGGGGGCGAATCACCCCTCCACTTT CASEGGESPLHF
TRBJ2-3 TRBV7-2 few TRBD2 TGTGCCAGCAGCTCGGGACTAGCGGAATTGGATACGCAGTATTTT CASSSGLAELDTQYF
TRBJ1-6 TRBV30 once TRBD1 TGTGCCTGGAGTGGACAGGGCTCCTATAATTCACCCCTCCACTTT CAWSGQGSYNSPLHF
TRBJ1-1 TRBV28 . . TGTGCCAGCAGTTTGGGGGGGCATCTCAACACTGAAGCTTTCTTT CASSLGGHLNTEAFF
TRBJ1-2 TRBV5-1 once TRBD1 TGCGCCAGCAGCGAGGACAGGGTCTATGGCTACACCTTC CASSEDRVYGYTF
TRBJ2-6 TRBV14 . . TGTGCCAGCAGCCCCCTCCGGGTCCAACTCCCTGGGGCCAACGTCCTGACTTTC CASSPLRVQLPGANVLTF
TRBJ1-2 TRBV5-1 . TRBD1 TGCGCCAGCAGCTTGGGGACAGGGGGTGATGGCTACACCTTC CASSLGTGGDGYTF
TRBJ1-2 TRBV30 . . TGTGCCTGGAGCCGAAACTCGGGGGTCCATGGCTACACCTTC CAWSRNSGVHGYTF
TRBJ2-2 TRBV30 . TRBD1 TGTGCCTGGAGAGCGACAGGGGCTGGAGGGGAGCTGTTTTTT CAWRATGAGGELFF
TRBJ1-1 TRBV12-3/TRBV12-4 . . TGTGCCAGCAGTTTAGCTGGAGGATCGACTTTCTTT CASSLAGGSTFF
TRBJ1-2 TRBV4-3 once TRBD1 TGCGCCAGCAGCCCCATGGGCACAGGGGGCTATGGCTACACCTTC CASSPMGTGGYGYTF
TRBJ1-2 TRBV21-1 . . TGTGCCAGCAGTGCCAGTCCCGGGAGAATCTATGGCTACACCTTC CASSASPGRIYGYTF
TRBJ2-1 TRBV29-1 once . TGCAGCGTTGAAGGTATGGGGACTGGACGTACGTACAATGAGCAGTTCTTC CSVEGMGTGRTYNEQFF
TRBJ2-1 TRBV18 . . TGTGCCAGCTCACCACTAGGCAGGGTAGTGAACAATGAGCAGTTCTTC CASSPLGRVVNNEQFF
TRBJ2-7 TRBV9 few TRBD1 TGTGCCAGCAGCGTAGGGACAGGAAGCTCCTACGAGCAGTACTTC CASSVGTGSSYEQYF
TRBJ2-1 TRBV7-7 once . TGTGCCAGCAGCCCAGGTCTCCAGAACAATGAGCAGTTCTTC CASSPGLQNNEQFF
TRBJ2-7 TRBV6-2/TRBV6-3 . TRBD1 TGTGCCAGCAGTCCAGGGGGCCGGCGGACCTACGAGCAGTACTTC CASSPGGRRTYEQYF
TRBJ1-5 TRBV5-1 . . TGCGCCAGCAGCTTCGGCGGGAGCAATCAGCCCCAGCATTTT CASSFGGSNQPQHF
TRBJ1-5 TRBV28 . TRBD1 TGTGCCAGCAGGCGACAGGGGCGCAATCAGCCCCAGCATTTT CASRRQGRNQPQHF
TRBJ2-1 TRBV18 . . TGTGCCAGCTCAATAGCCTACAATGAGCAGTTCTTC CASSIAYNEQFF
TRBJ1-1 TRBV19 . . TGTGCCAGTAGTCCCCGTGGGCGGGGAGCCGAGGTGGGGTCGAACACTGAAGCTTTCTTT CASSPRGRGAEVGSNTEAFF
TRBJ2-3 TRBV27 . . TGTGCCAGCAGTCCGAACCGGGGAGCAGCTAGCACAGATACGCAGTATTTT CASSPNRGAASTDTQYF
TRBJ2-1 TRBV3-1/TRBV3-2 . . TGTGCCAGCAGCCAAGGTTTTCGTTCGGCGGGGGCCCGCCGGGAGCAGTTCTTC CASSQGFRSAGARREQFF
TRBJ1-6 TRBV5-8 . TRBD1 TGTGCCAGCAGCTTGGCCGGACAGGGAGGCCATTCACCCCTCCACTTT CASSLAGQGGHSPLHF
TRBJ1-3 TRBV3-1/TRBV3-2 many . TGTGCCAGCAGCCCCGACAGGCTAAACACCATATATTTT CASSPDRLNTIYF
TRBJ2-5 TRBV5-4 . TRBD2 TGTGCCAGCAGCTTACTAGCGGGAGGGCCTTCGGGTGAGACCCAGTACTTC CASSLLAGGPSGETQYF
TRBJ1-2 TRBV14 few . TGTGCCAGCAGCCAAGCGTCCCCAGGCCCCTATGGCTACACCTTC CASSQASPGPYGYTF
TRBJ2-5 TRBV24-1 . TRBD1 TGTGCCACCAGTGACCGCCCTCCCGACAGGGCCCAAGAGACCCAGTACTTC CATSDRPPDRAQETQYF
TRBJ2-1 TRBV18 . TRBD1 TGTGCCAGCTCACCGTTTGGGACAGGGATAAATGAGCAGTTCTTC CASSPFGTGINEQFF
TRBJ2-1 TRBV9 . . TGTGCCAGCAGCCCACCCGGGCGGGGTGAGCAGTTCTTC CASSPPGRGEQFF
TRBJ2-3 TRBV6-6 . . TGTGCCAGCAGTTATCCGGGTACAGATACGCAGTATTTT CASSYPGTDTQYF
TRBJ2-5 TRBV19 few TRBD2 TGTGCCAGTAGTATTTGGGGAGGGCAAGAGACCCAGTACTTC CASSIWGGQETQYF
TRBJ2-3 TRBV18 once TRBD2 TGTGCCAGCTCGTACACTGTAAATCAGGGACTATCCTCAGATACGCAGTATTTT CASSYTVNQGLSSDTQYF
TRBJ2-5 TRBV6-1 few TRBD2 TGTGCCAGCAGTGAAGGAACAGCGGGAGCAGGAGAGACCCAGTACTTC CASSEGTAGAGETQYF